The rows below give T cell receptor beta chains drawn from one sample of a study of blood T cell repertoires in COVID-19. Assay: immunoSEQ multiplex PCR; the TCRdb copy retains only in-frame clones and omits some. The data show about 190,000 clones, with under 90% seen just once and 6.5% to 8.5% held by the top ten. The sample comprised peripheral blood. Receptor source: a man aged 35 to 55 with acute or convalescent COVID-19. CDR3s include the opening cysteine and the closing phenylalanine or tryptophan. The order of the fields is clone size, D gene, J gene, V gene, CDR3 protein, CDR3 DNA. The D gene is left open where the match is weak. Size is stated for part of the rows, as once, few or many counts, or as a class when the clone is expanded.

size: NA
D: TRBD1
J: TRBJ1-1
V: TRBV19
CDR3: CASSGQGAAEAFF
DNA: TGTGCCAGTAGTGGTCAGGGGGCGGCTGAAGCTTTCTTT

size: NA
D: NA
J: TRBJ2-3
V: TRBV6-5
CDR3: CASNSRRLPTAQYF
DNA: TGTGCCAGCAATTCGAGGAGACTACCCACGGCGCAGTATTTT

size: NA
D: NA
J: TRBJ2-7
V: TRBV28
CDR3: CASSFTDEQYF
DNA: TGTGCCAGCAGTTTCACGGACGAGCAGTACTTC

size: NA
D: NA
J: TRBJ2-7
V: TRBV28
CDR3: CASSFSGGRYEQYF
DNA: TGTGCCAGCAGTTTTAGTGGGGGCCGATACGAGCAGTACTTC

size: NA
D: NA
J: TRBJ1-1
V: TRBV2
CDR3: CASSGEEGTEAFF
DNA: TGTGCCAGCAGTGGCGAGGAGGGCACTGAAGCTTTCTTT

size: NA
D: NA
J: TRBJ2-1
V: TRBV3-1/TRBV3-2
CDR3: CASSQARSSYNEQFF
DNA: TGTGCCAGCAGCCAAGCTCGTAGCTCCTACAATGAGCAGTTCTTC

size: NA
D: NA
J: TRBJ1-1
V: TRBV18
CDR3: CASSSDQGTEAFF
DNA: TGTGCCAGCTCATCCGACCAGGGGACTGAAGCTTTCTTT

size: few
D: TRBD1
J: TRBJ2-7
V: TRBV19
CDR3: CASSIIPGQGREQYF
DNA: TGTGCCAGTAGTATAATTCCTGGACAGGGCCGCGAGCAGTACTTC

size: NA
D: NA
J: TRBJ1-1
V: TRBV15
CDR3: CATSSLRRGTEAFF
DNA: TGTGCCACCAGCAGCCTTCGGCGGGGGACTGAAGCTTTCTTT

size: NA
D: NA
J: TRBJ2-7
V: TRBV3-1/TRBV3-2
CDR3: CASSQDWQGYEQYF
DNA: TGTGCCAGCAGCCAAGACTGGCAGGGGTACGAGCAGTACTTC

size: NA
D: NA
J: TRBJ2-7
V: TRBV7-6
CDR3: CASSLALGVPYEQYF
DNA: TGTGCCAGCAGCTTAGCTTTAGGAGTCCCCTACGAGCAGTACTTC

size: NA
D: NA
J: TRBJ1-1
V: TRBV7-3
CDR3: CASSLTPSTEAFF
DNA: TGTGCCAGCAGCTTAACCCCCAGCACTGAAGCTTTCTTT

size: NA
D: NA
J: TRBJ1-1
V: TRBV4-2
CDR3: CASSQAGLANTEAFF
DNA: TGTGCCAGCAGCCAAGCAGGGCTCGCGAACACTGAAGCTTTCTTT

size: NA
D: NA
J: TRBJ2-7
V: TRBV5-1
CDR3: CASSLEGTGDEQYF
DNA: TGCGCCAGCAGCTTGGAGGGTACAGGAGACGAGCAGTACTTC

size: NA
D: NA
J: TRBJ1-4
V: TRBV19
CDR3: CASSMGGYNEKLFF
DNA: TGTGCCAGTAGTATGGGAGGTTATAATGAAAAACTGTTTTTT

size: NA
D: NA
J: TRBJ1-6
V: TRBV3-1/TRBV3-2
CDR3: CATRDTSYNSPLHF
DNA: TGTGCCACCCGGGACACCTCCTATAATTCACCCCTCCACTTT

size: NA
D: TRBD1
J: TRBJ1-2
V: TRBV6-2/TRBV6-3
CDR3: CASSPDRENGYTF
DNA: TGTGCCAGCAGCCCCGACAGGGAGAATGGCTACACCTTC

size: many
D: TRBD1
J: TRBJ1-1
V: TRBV11-2
CDR3: CASSSPDRTLSTEAFF
DNA: TGTGCCAGCAGCTCCCCGGACAGGACCTTAAGTACTGAAGCTTTCTTT

size: NA
D: NA
J: TRBJ2-5
V: TRBV6-2/TRBV6-3
CDR3: CASSYGRYQETQYF
DNA: TGTGCCAGCAGTTACGGGAGATACCAAGAGACCCAGTACTTC

size: NA
D: NA
J: TRBJ2-6
V: TRBV5-1
CDR3: CASRGDIHSGANVLTF
DNA: TGCGCCAGCAGGGGGGACATACATTCTGGGGCCAACGTCCTGACTTTC

size: few
D: TRBD1
J: TRBJ2-2
V: TRBV5-1
CDR3: CASSLGLGQVNTGELFF
DNA: TGCGCCAGCAGCTTGGGTCTGGGACAGGTGAACACCGGGGAGCTGTTTTTT

size: few
D: TRBD1
J: TRBJ1-1
V: TRBV2
CDR3: CASKRTGGDTEAFF
DNA: TGTGCCAGCAAAAGGACAGGGGGGGACACTGAAGCTTTCTTT

size: NA
D: TRBD2
J: TRBJ2-3
V: TRBV6-2/TRBV6-3
CDR3: CASSLGLAVDTQYF
DNA: TGTGCCAGCAGCCTGGGACTAGCCGTAGATACGCAGTATTTT

size: NA
D: TRBD2
J: TRBJ2-7
V: TRBV10-1
CDR3: CASSGNSGGYEQYF
DNA: TGCGCCAGCAGTGGTAATAGCGGGGGCTACGAGCAGTACTTC

size: NA
D: NA
J: TRBJ1-3
V: TRBV25-1
CDR3: CASSVATGNTIYF
DNA: TGTGCCAGCAGTGTGGCAACTGGAAACACCATATATTTT

size: NA
D: TRBD1
J: TRBJ1-2
V: TRBV27
CDR3: CASTLRQGAARGYTF
DNA: TGTGCCAGCACCCTGAGACAGGGGGCGGCGCGGGGCTACACCTTC

size: NA
D: NA
J: TRBJ2-5
V: TRBV6-5
CDR3: CASRHTGSETQYF
DNA: TGTGCCAGCAGACACACAGGGAGCGAGACCCAGTACTTC

size: NA
D: NA
J: TRBJ2-6
V: TRBV6-5
CDR3: CASSYSSQGGANVLTF
DNA: TGTGCCAGCAGTTACTCTAGCCAGGGTGGGGCCAACGTCCTGACTTTC

size: NA
D: TRBD1
J: TRBJ1-2
V: TRBV3-1/TRBV3-2
CDR3: CASSQAQGAANYGYTF
DNA: TGTGCCAGCAGCCAAGCACAGGGGGCTGCTAACTATGGCTACACCTTC

size: NA
D: NA
J: TRBJ1-4
V: TRBV10-2
CDR3: CASSEFRAEKLFF
DNA: TGCGCCAGCAGTGAGTTCAGGGCTGAAAAACTGTTTTTT

size: few
D: TRBD2
J: TRBJ2-2
V: TRBV2
CDR3: CASRGDTGELFF
DNA: TGTGCCAGCCGGGGGGACACCGGGGAGCTGTTTTTT

size: once
D: NA
J: TRBJ1-5
V: TRBV27
CDR3: CASSLSGGTWLAQHF
DNA: TGTGCCAGCAGTTTATCAGGGGGAACCTGGTTAGCCCAGCATTTT

size: NA
D: TRBD2
J: TRBJ2-1
V: TRBV7-8
CDR3: CASRRTRGAYNEQFF
DNA: TGTGCCAGCAGACGGACTAGGGGTGCCTACAATGAGCAGTTCTTC

size: NA
D: NA
J: TRBJ2-7
V: TRBV5-1
CDR3: CASSPRTDTYEQYF
DNA: TGCGCCAGCAGCCCTCGGACGGACACCTACGAGCAGTACTTC

size: NA
D: TRBD1
J: TRBJ1-4
V: TRBV7-9
CDR3: CASSLAGTGSIF
DNA: TGTGCCAGCAGCTTAGCCGGGACAGGGAGCATTTTT

size: NA
D: NA
J: TRBJ1-1
V: TRBV5-1
CDR3: CASSLVGGRMGSTEAFF
DNA: TGCGCCAGCTCCTTAGTCGGGGGGCGAATGGGTAGTACTGAAGCTTTCTTT

size: NA
D: NA
J: TRBJ2-7
V: TRBV7-9
CDR3: CASSLGAPSYEQYF
DNA: TGTGCCAGCAGCTTAGGGGCCCCCTCCTACGAGCAGTACTTC

size: NA
D: TRBD2
J: TRBJ2-7
V: TRBV5-1
CDR3: CASSLGAGSSYEQYF
DNA: TGCGCCAGCAGCTTGGGAGCGGGGAGCTCCTACGAGCAGTACTTC

size: NA
D: NA
J: TRBJ2-6
V: TRBV7-3
CDR3: CASSSLAGANVLTF
DNA: TGTGCCAGCAGCTCCCTAGCTGGGGCCAACGTCCTGACTTTC

size: NA
D: NA
J: TRBJ2-5
V: TRBV6-5
CDR3: CASRERAQETQYF
DNA: TGTGCCAGCAGGGAGCGGGCCCAAGAGACCCAGTACTTC

size: few
D: NA
J: TRBJ2-7
V: TRBV27
CDR3: CASSFGSTGEQYF
DNA: TGTGCCAGCAGTTTTGGATCAACAGGAGAGCAGTACTTC

size: NA
D: TRBD1
J: TRBJ2-7
V: TRBV6-4
CDR3: CASSDPAGTGDAYEQYF
DNA: TGTGCCAGCAGTGACCCAGCCGGGACAGGGGACGCCTACGAGCAGTACTTC

size: NA
D: NA
J: TRBJ1-2
V: TRBV30
CDR3: CAWSVRRVTYGYTF
DNA: TGTGCCTGGAGTGTACGGAGGGTTACCTATGGCTACACCTTC

size: NA
D: TRBD1
J: TRBJ1-2
V: TRBV6-5
CDR3: CASSYSGTGERGYTF
DNA: TGTGCCAGCAGTTACTCGGGGACAGGGGAAAGGGGCTACACCTTC

size: NA
D: TRBD1
J: TRBJ1-3
V: TRBV18
CDR3: CASSPPGDRGRNTIYF
DNA: TGTGCCAGCTCACCACCAGGGGACAGGGGCCGAAACACCATATATTTT

size: NA
D: NA
J: TRBJ1-3
V: TRBV30
CDR3: CAWTRGGDGNTIYF
DNA: TGTGCCTGGACCCGTGGGGGCGATGGAAACACCATATATTTT

size: once
D: TRBD1
J: TRBJ1-5
V: TRBV19
CDR3: CASSASGTGWDSNQPQHF
DNA: TGTGCCAGTAGTGCCTCCGGGACAGGGTGGGATAGCAATCAGCCCCAGCATTTT

size: NA
D: TRBD2
J: TRBJ2-1
V: TRBV10-2
CDR3: CASSKYQAGSNEQFF
DNA: TGCGCCAGCAGTAAATACCAAGCGGGGTCCAATGAGCAGTTCTTC

size: NA
D: NA
J: TRBJ2-5
V: TRBV11-1
CDR3: CASGRGKGLTQYF
DNA: TGTGCCAGCGGCAGGGGAAAGGGGTTGACCCAGTACTTC

size: NA
D: TRBD2
J: TRBJ2-3
V: TRBV3-1/TRBV3-2
CDR3: CASSQDPGGGAGTQYF
DNA: TGTGCCAGCAGCCAAGATCCGGGCGGGGGGGCAGGTACGCAGTATTTT

size: NA
D: TRBD1
J: TRBJ2-7
V: TRBV5-5
CDR3: CASSLGGTGGIYEQYF
DNA: TGTGCCAGCAGCTTGGGAGGGACAGGGGGCATCTACGAGCAGTACTTC

size: few
D: NA
J: TRBJ1-1
V: TRBV7-9
CDR3: CASSLTGMNTEAFF
DNA: TGTGCCAGCAGCTTGACAGGCATGAACACTGAAGCTTTCTTT

size: NA
D: NA
J: TRBJ2-7
V: TRBV29-1
CDR3: CSVQGFSYEQYF
DNA: TGCAGCGTCCAGGGGTTTTCCTACGAGCAGTACTTC

size: few
D: NA
J: TRBJ2-1
V: TRBV19
CDR3: CASRIGPGRNEQFF
DNA: TGTGCCAGTAGAATTGGACCAGGGAGGAATGAGCAGTTCTTC

size: once
D: NA
J: TRBJ1-6
V: TRBV11-2
CDR3: CASSLPNSPLHF
DNA: TGTGCCAGCAGCTTACCGAATTCACCCCTCCACTTT

size: few
D: NA
J: TRBJ1-1
V: TRBV7-9
CDR3: CASSRNTEAFF
DNA: TGTGCCAGCAGCCGGAACACTGAAGCTTTCTTT

size: many
D: TRBD1
J: TRBJ1-1
V: TRBV6-4
CDR3: CASSAGQATEAFF
DNA: TGTGCCAGCAGTGCCGGACAGGCCACTGAAGCTTTCTTT

size: NA
D: TRBD2
J: TRBJ2-7
V: TRBV5-1
CDR3: CASSLGRGTVTYEQYF
DNA: TGCGCCAGCAGCTTGGGGCGGGGGACGGTAACCTACGAGCAGTACTTC

size: once
D: NA
J: TRBJ1-1
V: TRBV5-4
CDR3: CASSLAPGGGFNQAFF
DNA: TGTGCCAGCAGCTTGGCCCCGGGTGGGGGGTTTAACCAAGCTTTCTTT

size: NA
D: NA
J: TRBJ2-3
V: TRBV6-4
CDR3: CASARLIRCTDTQYF
DNA: TGTGCCAGCGCCAGACTCATAAGATGCACAGATACGCAGTATTTT